The source of this T cell receptor (beta chain) is a study of shared clonotypes between healthy human individuals (dated by TCRdb to 2018 to 2021). The study in broad terms: The cohort comprised a couple of women and three men aged 18 to 49 years. For each donor, three plates each were used for CD4 naive and CD4 memory, two plates were used for CD8 naive, and one plate was used for CD8 memory. The study deeply sequenced blood TCR repertoires of five healthy adults to estimate repertoire size and the extent of clonotype sharing between individuals. To increase sequencing depth and limit assay-specific biases, TCR repertoire library preparation and sequencing were carried out by different laboratories using diverse techniques. Between about 0.9 and 10 billion PBMCs per donor were obtained by leukapheresis. What the study reported, not specific to this receptor: Around 5.4% of naive CD4, around 3.5% of naive CD8, about 2.4% of memory CD4, and 0.4% of memory CD8 clonotypes were shared across several donors. Compared with non-shared clonotypes, clonotypes shared by all four sorted-subset donors had higher generation probabilities. Estimated clonotype richness was generally larger for naive than for memory subsets. Because the study included only a small number of donors, the genetic and exposure-history diversity represented was limited. Sampling was limited to blood, and TCR repertoires in tissue likely differ from TCR repertoires in blood. Pairwise subsampling indicated that sequencing depth was expected to affect the degree of clonotype sharing among donors. Incomplete sequencing was indicated by rarefaction of sorted-subset datasets, despite the large sequencing depth.

Trimming takes 5 bases from V and 0 bases from J, and the germline ends sit 11 bases apart. The cysteine opens and the phenylalanine closes a CDR3 of 14 amino acids. Only CDR3 DNA is held: 42 bases, read in frame from base 1. Sequences MNHNY (CDR1) and SVGAGI (CDR2) are obtained from the germline V gene (reference sequence). TCR CDR3 regions were amplified from genomic DNA by multiplex PCR using the deep immunoSEQ assay. Extracted genomic DNA from each cell subset was distributed evenly across all wells of several immunoSEQ 96-well plates, and each plate was treated as a replicate. For sorted subsets, about 200 ng genomic DNA, equal to 30,000 to 35,000 T cell genomes, was loaded into each replicate PCR. Purified libraries were measured with a Qubit 3.0 fluorometer, size-checked on a Bioanalyzer 2100, and measured again with the KAPA Library Quantification kit. Each immunoSEQ 96-well plate was sequenced on its own single-read 150-cycle Illumina NextSeq 550 flow cell. Per the source publication's procedure: The immunoSEQ output contained only junctional sequences without quality scores, so filtering could not match that applied to full-length reads. Sequences were annotated with PyIR, a Python wrapper for IgBLAST v1.9, and V/J genes and CDR3 were assigned using IMGT germline references. Reads were filtered out if the reads had weak V/J assignments (E-value above 1e-6), no CDR3, stop codons, out-of-frame junctions, or ambiguous translated residues. V3J clonotypes were defined by identical inferred V gene, J gene, and CDR3 amino acid sequence. Percentage overlap between repertoires was computed as shared unique clonotypes divided by the size of the smaller repertoire. Repertoire richness was assessed with RTK rarefaction, the Chao1 estimator, and Recon v2.1 estimates of unobserved clonotypes. Generation probabilities for all TCRbeta clonotypes obtained by the gDNA method from a handful of donors were computed using OLGA. What TCRdb holds here is the immuneACCESS table cut down to in-frame rearrangements. Part of the clones is not present; checked against another copy, under half of the missing clones reflect an unresolved V gene, and the others are unexplained. Clonal size and the V and J genes are those of that table, whereas D and trimming came from the DNA. For this sample the table gives over a million clones, of which 96% were detected only once. Of the sample, approximately 1.1% falls within the top ten clones.

Donors were healthy HIV-negative adults with no recently reported acute infections or vaccinations. Every donor was a Caucasian adult residing in Nashville, Tennessee, USA. CD4+ T cells were enriched by magnetic negative selection; naive cells were then positively selected on CD45RA, and the negative fraction formed the memory subset. Blood was obtained by leukapheresis, after which PBMCs were separated by Ficoll-Histopaque density gradient centrifugation and cryopreserved in liquid nitrogen vapor phase. Purity and quantity of every magnetically sorted T cell population were checked by analytical flow cytometry. Genomic DNA was isolated from each sorted fraction and quantified by UV absorbance on a Nanodrop 2000c. A word on this clone: This clone's antigen is unknown. No much larger clone exists at a distance of one base, and base qualities are not known.

The sample was naive CD4+ T cells sorted from blood. Taken with the paper, the label for cell subset or site translates to: CD45RA+ positively selected. This receptor chain uses TRBV6-6 and TRBJ2-7, with a weak D call of TRBD2 (6 bases match). This clonotype originated in a man under 40 in good health. The DNA sequence follows: TGTGCCAGCAGTAGTTTCGGGAGCTCCTACGAGCAGTACTTC. Translated, this gives CASSSFGSSYEQYF.